The T cell receptor beta chain described here comes from a study of early T cells in non-severe SARS-CoV-2 infection. Overall study: Whole-blood bulk RNA, unsorted, was sequenced, and chains were unpaired. Whole-study results and caveats: Private and CD4 specificities were missed by VDJdb matching, skewed to anti-spike CD8.

Molecules of cDNA were individually given unique molecular identifiers that were attached to them. One entry per CDR3 protein, called by TCRdb with MiXCR from the 5' RACE reads. The table lists tens of thousands of distinct CDR3 sequences, around 12% of them singletons. In its sample, this clonotype was seen a few times. No antigen is known for it. The CDR3 contains 15 residues. V gave up 6 bases and J gave up 1 base; unmatched junction bases: 5. Germline CDR1 SGHAT, CDR2 FQNNGV. The chain joins TRBV11-2 to TRBJ1-1, with 10 bases aligning to TRBD1. Sequenced material: whole blood, taken at baseline. This TCR was recovered from an adult who was a healthcare worker with PCR-confirmed SARS-CoV-2 infection or an uninfected control (not recorded which). The donor label of this sample is uncertain. CDR3 region: CASRGTGVGNTEAFF. Written as DNA, the CDR3 is TGTGCCAGCAGGGGGACAGGGGTGGGGAACACTGAAGCTTTCTTT.